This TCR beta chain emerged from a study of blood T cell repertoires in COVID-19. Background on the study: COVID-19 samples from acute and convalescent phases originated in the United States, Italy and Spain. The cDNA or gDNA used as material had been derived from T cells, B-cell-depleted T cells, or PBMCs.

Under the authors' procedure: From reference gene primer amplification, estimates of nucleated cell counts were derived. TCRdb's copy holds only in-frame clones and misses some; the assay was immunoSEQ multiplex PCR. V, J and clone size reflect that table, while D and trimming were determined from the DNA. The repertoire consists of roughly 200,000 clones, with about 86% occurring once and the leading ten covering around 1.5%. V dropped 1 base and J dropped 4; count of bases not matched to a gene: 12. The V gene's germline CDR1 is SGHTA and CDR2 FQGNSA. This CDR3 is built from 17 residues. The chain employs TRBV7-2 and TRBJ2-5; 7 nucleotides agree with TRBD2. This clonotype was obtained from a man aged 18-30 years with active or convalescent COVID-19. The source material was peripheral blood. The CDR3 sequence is CASSLGIGLADAETQYF. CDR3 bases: TGTGCCAGCAGCTTAGGAATCGGGCTAGCGGACGCAGAGACCCAGTACTTC. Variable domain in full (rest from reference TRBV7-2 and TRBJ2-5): GAGVSQSPSNKVTEKGKDVELRCDPISGHTALYWYRQSLGQGLEFLIYFQGNSAPDKSGLPSDRFSAERTGGSVSTLTIQRTQQEDSAVYLCASSLGIGLADAETQYFGPGTRLLVL.